This TCR beta chain was found in a study of blood T cell repertoires in COVID-19. Study-level background: In each case, the material was cDNA or gDNA derived from T cells, B-cell-depleted T cells, or PBMCs.

Each participant's cohort was designated according to participant-reported clinical history. Among Cohort 3 donors, those recovered had two negative PCRs, clearance, or symptom resolution. As originally analysed: Reference gene primer amplification gave nucleated cell count estimates. TCRdb's table, derived via immunoSEQ multiplex PCR, lists solely in-frame clones and lacks some. V and J calls and clone size follow that table, whereas D and trimming were derived from the DNA. The sample has 390,000 or so clones; about 83% are singletons. Germline-derived CDR1 and CDR2 are LNHDA and SQIVND (reference sequence). The CDR3 contains 16 residues. V shed 1 base, J shed 3 bases, and the junction held 7 bases outside the gene matches.

This receptor was identified in a woman aged 50 to 65 who had recovered from COVID-19. Sequencing was carried out using PBMCs or T cells enriched from blood (not recorded which). The gene calls are TRBV19 and TRBJ2-7; TRBD1 matches at 9 bases. CDR3 loop: CASSIGTGVSVYEQYF. The CDR3 nucleotides read TGTGCCAGTAGTATAGGGACAGGGGTGTCTGTCTACGAGCAGTACTTC.